The sequence of this T cell receptor (beta chain) was determined in a study of cytomegalovirus exposure and HLA in healthy donors. Study in general: Among the 398 genotyped donors, around 81% were placed in the Caucasian-associated ancestry cluster. Overall study findings and caveats: In a later analysis, compared with equally common non-associated chains, HLA-associated beta chains were more expanded. The majority of CMV-associated TCR beta chains were reported as apparently HLA-restricted in a later analysis. It is likely that the observed cluster of highly shared sequence variants was a sequencing artifact.

Both 60 Vbeta primers and 13 Jbeta primers went into the PCR. The table came from immunoSEQ multiplex PCR; TCRdb's copy has only in-frame clones and leaves some out. The sample comprises approximately 100,000 clones, 85% of which are singletons, and 6% to 7.5% rests with the top ten. Trimming pared 5 bases from V and 4 bases from J, leaving 8 bases between. From germline, CDR1 is SGHRS and CDR2 YFSETQ. This CDR3 contains 12 residues. For this clone: Its specificity is not known.

This chain connects TRBV5-1 to TRBJ2-3, with D hard to call. Source material: PBMCs. This clonotype was obtained from a man aged 35 to 55 in good health and CMV-seropositive. CDR3 protein: CASRASADTQYF. CDR3 in DNA: TGCGCCAGCAGAGCTAGTGCAGATACGCAGTATTTT.